This entry lists 24 T cell receptor beta chains sequenced from one sample in a study of cytomegalovirus exposure and HLA in healthy donors. Primers included in the PCR were 60 Vbeta and 13 Jbeta primers. Only in-frame clones appear in the TCRdb table, and some are missing; sequencing was by immunoSEQ multiplex PCR. The sample consists of just over 200,000 clones, around 83% of them appearing once. Specimen: PBMCs. The receptors originated from a woman in her 40s in good health and CMV-seronegative.

The chain couples TRBV10-1 to TRBJ2-7; 7 nucleotides line up with TRBD1. The V gene's germline CDR1 is WNHNN and CDR2 SYGVQD (reference sequence). This CDR3 has 15 residues. The V segment lost 1 base and the J segment 0 bases; nucleotides outside the gene matches: 3. The CDR3 sequence: CASSELQGVSYEQYF. DNA of the CDR3: TGCGCCAGCAGTGAGTTGCAGGGGGTCTCCTACGAGCAGTACTTC.

This clone was seen once. This chain joins TRBV7-2 and TRBJ2-6, with 9 bases identical to TRBD2. The CDR3 totals 17 residues. V was pared by 6 bases and J by 1 base, with 7 bases of the junction left unmatched. Germline CDR1 and CDR2: SGHTA and FQGNSA. The DNA for the CDR3 is TGTGCCAGCAGTGGCGGCGGGAGGGTTTCTGGGGCCAACGTCCTGACTTTC. It specifies CASSGGGRVSGANVLTF.

This sequence joins TRBV18 and TRBJ2-7; 8 bases align to TRBD2. CDR1 and CDR2 from the germline V gene are KGHSH and LQKENI. The trim removed 0 bases at V and 3 bases at J, leaving 4 bases unmatched. This CDR3 contains 15 residues. This CDR3 is CASSPPGREGYEQYF. The CDR3 coding sequence is TGTGCCAGCTCACCACCGGGACGGGAGGGCTACGAGCAGTACTTC.

The chain is built from TRBV4-1 and TRBJ2-7, with TRBD1 matching over 9 bases. The junction had 7 bases not matched to a gene; V was cut back by 2 bases and J by 5 bases. Germline V gene data show CDR1 as MGHRA and CDR2 as YSYEKL. This CDR3 comprises 15 residues. The CDR3 here is CASSQPGQGSHEQYF. The CDR3 coding sequence is TGCGCCAGCAGCCAACCGGGACAGGGTAGCCACGAGCAGTACTTC.

CDR3 in DNA: TGTGCCAGCAGCTTTGTTGTGTGCTACGACAGGGAGACCCAGTACTTC. Its translation: CASSFVVCYDRETQYF. V usage is TRBV7-3 and J usage is TRBJ2-5; D perhaps matches TRBD1 (6 bases). V was shortened by 3 bases and J by 5 bases, with 19 bases between the two germline ends. Germline lookup yields CDR1 SGHTA and CDR2 FQGTGA. This CDR3 comprises 16 residues.

V gene TRBV30 combines with J gene TRBJ2-5; 8 bases are shared with TRBD1. Gene TRBJ2-7 matches the end of the DNA better, so the J call may be wrong. The CDR3 consists of 14 residues. CDR1 is GTSNPN and CDR2 is SVGIG in the germline V gene (reference sequence). CDR3 nucleotide sequence: TGTGCCTGGAGCGCCGGGACAGGTTATTACGAGCAGTACTTC. Its translation: CAWSAGTGYYEQYF.

This clone turned up a few times. This chain links TRBV12-5 with TRBJ1-2; TRBD1 might be the D (5 bases). Germline values: CDR1 LGHNT, CDR2 FRNRAP. CDR3 length equals 15 residues. With 4 bases removed from V and 5 bases from J, the gap between germline ends came to 17 bases. Here the CDR3 reads CASGWTKEFPYGYTF. The CDR3 DNA reads as TGTGCTAGTGGTTGGACAAAGGAGTTCCCGTATGGCTACACCTTC.

This clone was counted once. This chain connects TRBV7-8 to TRBJ1-1; TRBD1 might be the D (5 bases). The germline gives CDR1 SGHVS, CDR2 FQNEAQ. The CDR3 covers 15 residues. V was clipped by 1 base and J by 2 bases, with 11 bases between them. The DNA of the CDR3 is TGTGCCAGCAGCTTAGTTTCCAGGGTCAACACTGAAGCTTTCTTT. Translation gives CASSLVSRVNTEAFF.

This rearrangement joins TRBV7-2 to TRBJ1-5; a weak D match, TRBD1 (5 bases). Per germline, CDR1 SGHTA and CDR2 FQGNSA. This CDR3 spans 18 amino acids. Trimming took 4 bases from V and 0 from J, leaving 19 bases between them. CDR3 in DNA: TGTGCCAGCAGCTCGCCGGGGGGGAATCGCTATAGCAATCAGCCCCAGCATTTT. Translation: CASSSPGGNRYSNQPQHF.

V usage is TRBV15 and J usage is TRBJ2-7, with 14 bases matching TRBD2. Germline values: CDR1 LNHNV, CDR2 YYDKDF (reference sequence). The CDR3 runs to 17 residues. V lost 1 base and J lost 0; bases outside the gene matches: 2. The CDR3 DNA reads TGTGCCACCAGCAGAGGACTAGCGGGAGGGTACTCCTACGAGCAGTACTTC. This translates into CATSRGLAGGYSYEQYF.

The DNA of the CDR3 is TGTGCCAGCAGTCGATCCCCGGGACTAGCGGGAGGCCACGAGCAGTACTTC. It codes for CASSRSPGLAGGHEQYF. The chain employs TRBV5-6 and TRBJ2-7; 15 bases align to TRBD2. The CDR3 runs 17 residues. Trimming cost V 5 bases and J 5 bases; bases outside gene matches: 11. Germline V gene data show CDR1 as SGHDT and CDR2 as YYEEEE.

As concerns this clone: The sample carries other DNA sequences with the same CDR3. The rearrangement joins TRBV4-1 to TRBJ2-3, with TRBD2 as a possible D gene (6 bases). This CDR3 region has 14 residues. The V gene's germline CDR1 is MGHRA and CDR2 YSYEKL. Deletions cut 2 bases from V and 3 bases from J, with 9 bases between. The CDR3 reads CASSQLAGTDTQYF. The CDR3, as DNA: TGCGCCAGCAGCCAACTCGCGGGGACAGATACGCAGTATTTT.

This clone has just a few counts. The gene calls are TRBV6-5 and TRBJ1-4, with D uncertain. The V and J ends lost 7 bases and 8 bases respectively, with 8 bases between them. This CDR3 is built from 11 residues. Germline CDR1 is MNHEY and CDR2 is SVGAGI. For the CDR3, the DNA is TGTGCCAGCATGATGGGCGAAAAACTGTTTTTT. Protein: CASMMGEKLFF.

The chain is built from TRBV6-1 and TRBJ1-2; TRBD1 aligns across 11 bases. The trim removed 6 bases at V and 4 bases at J, leaving 4 bases unmatched. This CDR3 has 14 residues. The V gene's germline CDR1 is MNHNS and CDR2 SASEGT. Here the CDR3 reads CASRIGTGGYGYTF. In DNA form, the CDR3 reads TGTGCCAGCAGAATCGGGACAGGGGGCTATGGCTACACCTTC.

The V and J genes are TRBV5-1 and TRBJ1-4; D is ambiguous. Trimming took 0 bases from V and 1 from J, leaving 4 bases between them. Germline V CDR1 and CDR2: SGHRS, YFSETQ. The CDR3 extends over 14 amino acids. Here the CDR3 reads CASSLGGTNEKLFF. CDR3 bases: TGCGCCAGCAGCTTGGGAGGAACTAATGAAAAACTGTTTTTT.

The chain employs TRBV7-9 and TRBJ1-4, with D possibly matching TRBD1 (5 bases). Per germline, CDR1 SEHNR and CDR2 FQNEAQ (reference sequence). The CDR3 contains 16 residues. V dropped 4 bases and J dropped 11 bases, with 23 bases sitting between them. Written as DNA, the CDR3 is TGTGCCAGCAGCTCGGGGGACGCGGCAGGTGGTAGTAAACTGTTTTTT. The encoded protein is CASSSGDAAGGSKLFF.

This chain connects TRBV18 to TRBJ1-1; D call uncertain. The CDR3 is 14 residues long. The germline V gene has CDR1 KGHSH and CDR2 LQKENI. Trimming took off 1 base at V and 6 bases at J, with 12 bases between the two ends. For the CDR3, the DNA is TGTGCCAGCTCACCACTTCGGGGAGGCGCTGAAGCTTTCTTT. It codes for CASSPLRGGAEAFF.

The chain links TRBV7-7 to TRBJ2-5, with 8 bases fitting TRBD1. V was pared by 5 bases and J by 2 bases, with 7 bases of the junction left unmatched. Germline CDR1 and CDR2: SSHAT and FNYEAQ (reference sequence). This CDR3 comprises 15 residues. The CDR3 here is CASSRDRGGQETQYF. The CDR3 DNA sequence: TGTGCCAGCAGCAGAGACAGGGGCGGACAAGAGACCCAGTACTTC.

This rearrangement joins TRBV10-3 to TRBJ1-5, with D perhaps TRBD1 (6 bases). Trimming took 4 bases from V and 4 from J, leaving 11 bases between them. Germline V lookup: CDR1 ENHRY, CDR2 SYGVKD. The CDR3 has 14 amino acids. Written as DNA, the CDR3 is TGTGCCATCAGTGGACAGGAAACGAATCAGCCCCAGCATTTT. This gives the protein CAISGQETNQPQHF.

The genes are TRBV7-6 and TRBJ1-1; D is uncertain. Germline-derived CDR1 and CDR2 are SGHVS and FNYEAQ. V shed 1 base and J shed 1 base, with 7 bases lying between them. The CDR3 contains 14 residues. CDR3 coding DNA: TGTGCCAGCAGCTTAGGAACGGGGAACACTGAAGCTTTCTTT. Translated, it gives CASSLGTGNTEAFF.

This clone came up once. The rearrangement uses TRBV5-6 and TRBJ1-2; D perhaps matches TRBD1 (5 bases). CDR1 is SGHDT and CDR2 is YYEEEE in the germline V gene. CDR3 length: 15 amino acids. Trimming shortened V by 0 bases and J by 3 bases, and 12 bases separated the two germline ends. CDR3 in amino acids: CASSLGGFLYYGYTF. CDR3 coding DNA: TGTGCCAGCAGCTTGGGGGGCTTTTTGTACTATGGCTACACCTTC.

The genes are TRBV5-4 and TRBJ1-2, with D uncertain. Trimming shortened V by 0 bases and J by 5 bases, and 5 bases separated the two germline ends. Germline CDR1 and CDR2: SGHNT and YYREEE (reference sequence). The CDR3 loop spans 12 amino acids. Here the CDR3 DNA reads TGTGCCAGCAGCTTGGCAGGATATGGCTACACCTTC. This gives the protein CASSLAGYGYTF.

The chain is built from TRBV6-1 and TRBJ2-7, with D possibly being TRBD2 (6 bases). The ends were cut back, 6 bases at V and 4 bases at J, with 10 bases in the middle. Germline assignment: CDR1 MNHNS and CDR2 SASEGT. The CDR3 runs 12 residues. CDR3 bases: TGTGCCAGCAGGGATGCGGGATACGAGCAGTACTTC. Amino acid sequence: CASRDAGYEQYF.

The V call is TRBV2, the J call TRBJ2-7; 10 bases map to TRBD1. CDR1 is SNHLY and CDR2 is FYNNEI in the germline V gene. Losses at the gene ends were 6 bases for V and 7 bases for J; bases not matched to a gene: 12. CDR3 length: 15 residues. The CDR3 DNA reads as TGTGCCAGCAGGCAAGCCGGGACAGGGGAAAAAGAGCAGTACTTC. Residues: CASRQAGTGEKEQYF.